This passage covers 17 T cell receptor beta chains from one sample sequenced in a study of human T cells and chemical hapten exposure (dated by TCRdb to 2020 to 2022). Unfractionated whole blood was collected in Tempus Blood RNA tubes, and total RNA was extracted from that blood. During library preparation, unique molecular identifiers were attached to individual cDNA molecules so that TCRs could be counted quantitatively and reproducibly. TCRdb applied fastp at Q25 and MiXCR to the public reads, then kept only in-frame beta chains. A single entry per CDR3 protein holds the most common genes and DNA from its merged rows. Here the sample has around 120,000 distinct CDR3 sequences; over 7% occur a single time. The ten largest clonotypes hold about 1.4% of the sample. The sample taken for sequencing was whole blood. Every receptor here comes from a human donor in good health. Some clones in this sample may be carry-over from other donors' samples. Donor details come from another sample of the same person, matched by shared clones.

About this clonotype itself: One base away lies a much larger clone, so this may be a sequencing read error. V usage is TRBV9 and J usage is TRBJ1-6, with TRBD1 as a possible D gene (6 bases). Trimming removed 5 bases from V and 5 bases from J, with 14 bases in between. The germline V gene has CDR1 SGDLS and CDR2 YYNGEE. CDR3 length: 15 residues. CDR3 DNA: TGTGCCAGCAGTCCTGCAGGGGACCATAATTCACCCCTCCACTTT. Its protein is CASSPAGDHNSPLHF.

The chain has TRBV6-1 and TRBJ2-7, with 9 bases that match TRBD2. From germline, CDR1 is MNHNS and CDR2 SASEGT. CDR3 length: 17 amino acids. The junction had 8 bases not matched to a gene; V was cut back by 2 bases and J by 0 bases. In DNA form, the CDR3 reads TGTGCCAGCAGTGAAAAAATGGAGACTAGCGGCTCCTACGAGCAGTACTTC. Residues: CASSEKMETSGSYEQYF.

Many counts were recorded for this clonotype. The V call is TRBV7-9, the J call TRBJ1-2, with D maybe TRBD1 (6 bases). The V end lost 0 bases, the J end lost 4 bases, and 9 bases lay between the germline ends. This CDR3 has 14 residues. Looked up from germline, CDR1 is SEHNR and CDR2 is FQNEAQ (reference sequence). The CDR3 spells CASSLADRLYGYTF. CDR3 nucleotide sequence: TGTGCCAGCAGCTTAGCGGACAGACTCTATGGCTACACCTTC.

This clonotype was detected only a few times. Written as DNA, the CDR3 is TGTGCCAGCAGCGTAGCTCCCGGGACTAGCGGGGTACAAGAGACCCAGTACTTC. Encoded protein: CASSVAPGTSGVQETQYF. The chain has TRBV9 and TRBJ2-5, with TRBD2 matching over 13 bases. The CDR3 loop spans 18 amino acids. The germline CDR1 and CDR2 sequences are SGDLS and YYNGEE. V lost 0 bases and J lost 2; bases outside the gene matches: 7.

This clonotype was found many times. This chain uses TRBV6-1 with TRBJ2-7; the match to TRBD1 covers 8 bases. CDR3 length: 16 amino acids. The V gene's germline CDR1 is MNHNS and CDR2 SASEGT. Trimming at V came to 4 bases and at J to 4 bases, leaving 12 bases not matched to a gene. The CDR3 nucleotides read TGTGCCAGCAGTGGACCGGACAGGGAAAAAATTTACGAGCAGTACTTC. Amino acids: CASSGPDREKIYEQYF.

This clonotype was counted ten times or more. CDR3 nucleotide sequence: TGTGCCAGCAGTGAATGTAGGGGTAGCAATCAGCCCCAGCATTTT. Its translation is CASSECRGSNQPQHF. The chain links TRBV25-1 to TRBJ1-5, with a weak D call TRBD1 (5 bases). The CDR3 consists of 15 residues. The V end lost 1 base, the J end lost 0 bases, and 7 bases lay between the germline ends. Per germline, CDR1 MGHDK and CDR2 SYGVNS. Filled out from reference TRBV25-1 and TRBJ1-5, the complete variable domain reads EADIYQTPRYLVIGTGKKITLECSQTMGHDKMYWYQQDPGMELHLIHYSYGVNSTEKGDLSSESTVSRIRTEHFPLTLESARPSHTSQYLCASSECRGSNQPQHFGDGTRLSIL.

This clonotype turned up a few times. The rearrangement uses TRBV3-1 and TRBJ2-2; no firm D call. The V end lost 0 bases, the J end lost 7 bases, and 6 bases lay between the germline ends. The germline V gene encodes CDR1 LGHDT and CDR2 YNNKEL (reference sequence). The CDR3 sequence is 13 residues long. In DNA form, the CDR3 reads TGTGCCAGCAGCCAAGATCGGCTCGGGGAGCTGTTTTTT. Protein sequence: CASSQDRLGELFF.

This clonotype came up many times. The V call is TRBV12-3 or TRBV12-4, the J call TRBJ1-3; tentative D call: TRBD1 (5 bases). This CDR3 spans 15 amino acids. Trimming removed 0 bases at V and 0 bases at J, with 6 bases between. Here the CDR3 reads CASSLAGTSGNTIYF. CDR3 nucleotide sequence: TGTGCCAGCAGTTTAGCAGGGACCTCTGGAAACACCATATATTTT.

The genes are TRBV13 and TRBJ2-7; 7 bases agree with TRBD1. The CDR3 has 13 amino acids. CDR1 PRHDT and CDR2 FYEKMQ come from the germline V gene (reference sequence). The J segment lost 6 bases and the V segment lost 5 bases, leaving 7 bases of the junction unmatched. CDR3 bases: TGTGCCAGCAGCGGGGGACAGCCTTCCGAGCAGTACTTC. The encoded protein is CASSGGQPSEQYF.

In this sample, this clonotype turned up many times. CDR3 sequence: CASSQVPGPHTEAFF. The CDR3 coding sequence is TGTGCCAGCAGCCAAGTTCCAGGGCCTCACACTGAAGCTTTCTTT. The rearrangement joins TRBV3-1 to TRBJ1-1; possibly TRBD1 for D (5 bases). Trimming removed 1 base from V and 3 bases from J, with 12 bases in between. The CDR3 loop spans 15 amino acids. Germline loops: CDR1 LGHDT, CDR2 YNNKEL (reference sequence). The full variable domain, its missing parts supplied by reference TRBV3-1 and TRBJ1-1, is DTAVSQTPKYLVTQMGNDKSIKCEQNLGHDTMYWYKQDSKKFLKIMFSYNNKELIINETVPNRFSPKSPDKAHLNLHINSLELGDSAVYFCASSQVPGPHTEAFFGQGTRLTVV.

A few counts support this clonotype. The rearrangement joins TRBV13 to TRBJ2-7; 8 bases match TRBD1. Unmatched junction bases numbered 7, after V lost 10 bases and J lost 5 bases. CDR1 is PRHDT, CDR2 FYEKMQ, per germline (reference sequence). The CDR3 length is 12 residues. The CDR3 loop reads CATAEQGDEQYF. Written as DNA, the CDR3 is TGTGCCACCGCCGAACAGGGGGACGAGCAGTACTTC. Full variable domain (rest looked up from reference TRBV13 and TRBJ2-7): AAGVIQSPRHLIKEKRETATLKCYPIPRHDTVYWYQQGPGQDPQFLISFYEKMQSDKGSIPDRFSAQQFSDYHSELNMSSLELGDSALYFCATAEQGDEQYFGPGTRLTVT.

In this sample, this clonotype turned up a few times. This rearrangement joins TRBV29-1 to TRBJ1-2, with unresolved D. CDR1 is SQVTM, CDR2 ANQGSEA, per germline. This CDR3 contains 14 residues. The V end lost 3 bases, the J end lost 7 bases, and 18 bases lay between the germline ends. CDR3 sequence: CSVDIWGRIPGYTF. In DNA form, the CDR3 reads TGCAGCGTTGATATCTGGGGAAGGATTCCTGGCTACACCTTC.

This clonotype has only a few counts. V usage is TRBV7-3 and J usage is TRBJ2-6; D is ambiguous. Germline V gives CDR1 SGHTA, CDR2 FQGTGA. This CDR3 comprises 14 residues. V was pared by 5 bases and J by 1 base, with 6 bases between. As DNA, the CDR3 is TGTGCCAGCAGCCAGAGTTCTGGGGCCAACGTCCTGACTTTC. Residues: CASSQSSGANVLTF.

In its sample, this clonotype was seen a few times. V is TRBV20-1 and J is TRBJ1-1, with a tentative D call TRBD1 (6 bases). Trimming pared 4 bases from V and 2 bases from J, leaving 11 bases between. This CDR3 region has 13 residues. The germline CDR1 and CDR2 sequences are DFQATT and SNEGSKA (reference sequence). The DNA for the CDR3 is TGCAGTGCTATAGGGGGGACCAACACTGAAGCTTTCTTT. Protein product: CSAIGGTNTEAFF.

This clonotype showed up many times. The CDR3 is CSARTGVYTEAFF. The CDR3 DNA reads TGCAGTGCTAGGACAGGGGTTTACACTGAAGCTTTCTTT. This chain links TRBV20-1 with TRBJ1-1, with 8 bases matching TRBD1. The V gene end was trimmed by 3 bases and the J gene end by 3 bases; junction bases not matched to a gene: 3. The CDR3 is made up of 13 amino acids. Germline CDR1 DFQATT, CDR2 SNEGSKA (reference sequence).

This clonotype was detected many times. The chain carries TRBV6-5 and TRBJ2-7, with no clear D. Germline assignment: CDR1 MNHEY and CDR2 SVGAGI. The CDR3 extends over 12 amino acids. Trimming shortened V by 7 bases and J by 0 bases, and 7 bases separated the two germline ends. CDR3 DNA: TGTGCCAGCATGGCTTACTCCTACGAGCAGTACTTC. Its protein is CASMAYSYEQYF.

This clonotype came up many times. CDR3: CASSPPARAGYGYTF. CDR3 DNA sequence: TGTGCCAGCTCACCACCGGCCAGGGCGGGCTATGGCTACACCTTC. The genes are TRBV18 and TRBJ1-2, with D possibly being TRBD1 (5 bases). V was pared by 0 bases and J by 4 bases, with 12 bases between. This CDR3 is built from 15 residues. Looked up from germline, CDR1 is KGHSH and CDR2 is LQKENI.